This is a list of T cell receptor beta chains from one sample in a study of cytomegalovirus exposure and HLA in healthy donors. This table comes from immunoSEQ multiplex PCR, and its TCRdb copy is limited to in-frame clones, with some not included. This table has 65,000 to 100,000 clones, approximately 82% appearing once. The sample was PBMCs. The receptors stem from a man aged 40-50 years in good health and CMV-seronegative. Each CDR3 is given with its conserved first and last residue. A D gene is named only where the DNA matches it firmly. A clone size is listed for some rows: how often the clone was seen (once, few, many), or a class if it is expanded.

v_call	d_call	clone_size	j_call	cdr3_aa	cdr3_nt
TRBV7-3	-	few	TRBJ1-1	CASRGQPNTEAFF	TGTGCCAGCAGAGGACAGCCTAACACTGAAGCTTTCTTT
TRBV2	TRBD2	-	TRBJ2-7	CASSEALLRGAPGQYF	TGTGCCAGCAGTGAAGCGCTTTTGCGGGGGGCCCCCGGGCAGTACTTC
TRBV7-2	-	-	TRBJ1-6	CASSDWGLNYNSPLHF	TGTGCCAGCAGCGATTGGGGACTAAACTATAATTCACCCCTCCACTTT
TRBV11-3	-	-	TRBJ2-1	CASSYTGSSYNEQFF	TGTGCCAGCAGCTATACAGGGAGCTCCTACAATGAGCAGTTCTTC
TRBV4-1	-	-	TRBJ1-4	CASSQPYEKLFF	TGCGCCAGCAGCCAACCTTATGAAAAACTGTTTTTT
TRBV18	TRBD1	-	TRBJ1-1	CASSPTGGDTEAFF	TGTGCCAGCTCACCGACAGGGGGAGACACTGAAGCTTTCTTT
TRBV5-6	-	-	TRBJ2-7	CASSYTYEQYF	TGTGCCAGCAGCTACACCTACGAGCAGTACTTC
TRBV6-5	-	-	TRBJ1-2	CASSPQGYYGYTF	TGTGCCAGCAGCCCGCAGGGTTACTATGGCTACACCTTC
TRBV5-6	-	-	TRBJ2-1	CASSLGKGEQFF	TGTGCCAGCAGCTTGGGGAAGGGGGAGCAGTTCTTC
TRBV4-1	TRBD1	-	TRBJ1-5	CASSSGTGGASNQPQHF	TGCGCCAGCAGTTCCGGGACAGGGGGCGCAAGCAATCAGCCCCAGCATTTT
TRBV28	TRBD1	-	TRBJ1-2	CASSLAQGVNYGYTF	TGTGCCAGCAGTTTGGCACAGGGGGTTAACTATGGCTACACCTTC
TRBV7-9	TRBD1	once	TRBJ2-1	CASSPGTGGINEQFF	TGTGCCAGCAGCCCCGGGACAGGGGGAATCAATGAGCAGTTCTTC
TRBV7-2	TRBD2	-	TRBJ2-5	CASSPTTSAETQYF	TGTGCCAGCAGCCCGACGACTAGCGCGGAGACCCAGTACTTC
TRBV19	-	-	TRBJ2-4	CASSLYQTRNIQYF	TGTGCCAGTAGTCTATACCAGACTCGGAACATTCAGTACTTC
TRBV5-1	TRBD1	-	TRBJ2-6	CASSFTGDGANVLTF	TGCGCCAGCAGCTTTACAGGGGACGGGGCCAACGTCCTGACTTTC
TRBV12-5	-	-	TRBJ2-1	CASGPSRDEQFF	TGTGCTAGTGGGCCCTCACGCGATGAGCAGTTCTTC
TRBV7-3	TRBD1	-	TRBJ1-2	CASGFRQGAEGYTF	TGTGCCAGCGGCTTTCGGCAGGGGGCTGAGGGCTACACCTTC
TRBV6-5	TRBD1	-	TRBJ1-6	CASSWGRDRGSPLHF	TGTGCCAGCAGTTGGGGTAGGGACAGGGGATCACCCCTCCACTTT
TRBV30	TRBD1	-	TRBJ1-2	CAWRSGQGIFLYGYTF	TGTGCCTGGAGATCGGGACAGGGTATTTTTCTCTATGGCTACACCTTC
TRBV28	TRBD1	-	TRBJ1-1	CASSSLDRVEAFF	TGTGCCAGCAGTTCCTTAGACAGGGTTGAAGCTTTCTTT
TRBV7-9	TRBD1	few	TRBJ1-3	CASSSWTGPGNTIYF	TGTGCCAGCAGCTCGTGGACAGGTCCTGGAAACACCATATATTTT
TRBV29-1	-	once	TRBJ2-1	CSVGLNYNEQFF	TGCAGCGTTGGACTTAACTACAATGAGCAGTTCTTC
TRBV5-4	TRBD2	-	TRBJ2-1	CASRQGTSGNYNEQFF	TGTGCCAGCAGGCAGGGGACTAGCGGGAACTACAATGAGCAGTTCTTC
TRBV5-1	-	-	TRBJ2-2	CASSFLTVSGELFF	TGCGCCAGCAGCTTTTTGACAGTATCCGGGGAGCTGTTTTTT
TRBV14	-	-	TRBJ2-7	CASSPIRDTYEQYF	TGTGCCAGCAGCCCCATCCGGGACACCTACGAGCAGTACTTC
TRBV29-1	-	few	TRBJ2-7	CSVEGSSYEQYF	TGCAGCGTTGAGGGGAGCTCCTACGAGCAGTACTTC
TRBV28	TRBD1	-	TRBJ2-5	CASSGQGRETQYF	TGTGCCAGCAGTGGACAGGGACGAGAGACCCAGTACTTC
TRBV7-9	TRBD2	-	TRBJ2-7	CASTGTSGRYEQYF	TGTGCCAGCACCGGGACTAGCGGGAGGTACGAGCAGTACTTC
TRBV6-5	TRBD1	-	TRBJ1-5	CASSSRTGAEDQPQHF	TGTGCCAGCAGTTCCCGGACAGGGGCGGAGGATCAGCCCCAGCATTTT
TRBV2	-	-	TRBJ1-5	CASSDQGKSNQPQHF	TGTGCCAGCAGTGATCAGGGTAAGAGCAATCAGCCCCAGCATTTT
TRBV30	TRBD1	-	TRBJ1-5	CAWSRGDRGNQPQHF	TGTGCCTGGAGTAGGGGGGACAGAGGCAATCAGCCCCAGCATTTT
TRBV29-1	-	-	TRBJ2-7	CSVSWQGRSYEQYF	TGCAGCGTTTCGTGGCAGGGCCGCTCCTACGAGCAGTACTTC
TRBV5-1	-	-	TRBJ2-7	CASSLEGNYEQYF	TGCGCCAGCAGCCTGGAGGGGAACTACGAGCAGTACTTC
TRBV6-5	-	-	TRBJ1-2	CASSYNKGVYGYTF	TGTGCCAGCAGTTACAATAAAGGGGTCTATGGCTACACCTTC
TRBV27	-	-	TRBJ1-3	CASSIGRSSGNTIYF	TGTGCCAGCAGTATTGGAAGGAGCTCTGGAAACACCATATATTTT
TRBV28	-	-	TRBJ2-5	CASSQLNQETQYF	TGTGCCAGCAGCCAACTAAACCAAGAGACCCAGTACTTC
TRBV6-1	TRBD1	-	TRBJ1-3	CAGRRTGDLTIYF	TGTGCCGGTAGAAGGACAGGGGATCTCACCATATATTTT
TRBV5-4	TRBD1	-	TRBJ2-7	CASSLANILDRGRREQYF	TGTGCCAGCAGCTTGGCCAATATTCTGGACAGGGGACGAAGGGAGCAGTACTTC
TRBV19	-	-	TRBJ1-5	CASSTSNSNQPQHF	TGTGCCAGTAGTACCAGTAATAGCAATCAGCCCCAGCATTTT
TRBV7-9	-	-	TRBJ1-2	CASSYSVGGGYGYTF	TGTGCCAGCAGCTACTCCGTGGGGGGAGGGTATGGCTACACCTTC
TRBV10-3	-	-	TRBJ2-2	CAISESGGPDTGELFF	TGTGCCATCAGTGAGTCGGGGGGGCCGGACACCGGGGAGCTGTTTTTT
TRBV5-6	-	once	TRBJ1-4	CASSLFLRSMGNEKLFF	TGTGCCAGCAGCTTGTTTCTCAGGTCTATGGGTAATGAAAAACTGTTTTTT
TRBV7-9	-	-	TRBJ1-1	CASSPGSSKEAFF	TGTGCCAGCAGCCCGGGATCTAGCAAGGAAGCTTTCTTT
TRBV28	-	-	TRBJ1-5	CASLTAAGLGNQPQHF	TGTGCCAGCCTAACAGCCGCTGGGCTTGGCAATCAGCCCCAGCATTTT
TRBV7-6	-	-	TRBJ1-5	CASSPNDGEDQPQHF	TGTGCCAGCAGCCCCAATGACGGGGAAGACCAGCCCCAGCATTTT
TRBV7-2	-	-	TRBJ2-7	CASSLGGTSVYEQYF	TGTGCCAGCAGCTTAGGCGGAACCTCCGTCTACGAGCAGTACTTC
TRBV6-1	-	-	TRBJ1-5	CASIPFQYSNQPQHF	TGTGCCAGCATTCCGTTCCAGTATAGCAATCAGCCCCAGCATTTT
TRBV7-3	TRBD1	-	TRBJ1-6	CASSLTQGGNSPLHF	TGTGCCAGCAGCTTAACACAAGGGGGCAATTCACCCCTCCACTTT
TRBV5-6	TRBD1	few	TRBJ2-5	CASRIGQEETQYF	TGTGCCAGCAGAATAGGACAGGAAGAGACCCAGTACTTC
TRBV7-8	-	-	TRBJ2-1	CASSPLGRTHNEQFF	TGTGCCAGCAGCCCTCTGGGGCGTACCCACAATGAGCAGTTCTTC
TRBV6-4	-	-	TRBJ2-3	CASSEVGGTDTQYF	TGTGCCAGCAGTGAAGTCGGAGGCACAGATACGCAGTATTTT
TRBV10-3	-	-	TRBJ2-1	CAISEGGGPYNEQFF	TGTGCCATCAGTGAGGGGGGGGGCCCCTACAATGAGCAGTTCTTC
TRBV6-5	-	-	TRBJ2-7	CASSYLYEQYF	TGTGCCAGCAGTTACCTCTACGAGCAGTACTTC
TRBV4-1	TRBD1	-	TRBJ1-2	CASSREVLAGQSYGYTF	TGCGCCAGCAGCCGAGAGGTATTGGCGGGACAGAGCTATGGCTACACCTTC
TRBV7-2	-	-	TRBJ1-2	CASSFPDRNYGYTF	TGTGCCAGCAGCTTTCCGGACAGAAACTATGGCTACACCTTC
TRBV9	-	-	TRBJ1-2	CASSWAYGYTF	TGTGCCAGCAGCTGGGCCTATGGCTACACCTTC
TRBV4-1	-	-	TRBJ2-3	CASSQGGSSTDTQYF	TGCGCCAGCAGCCAAGGAGGGTCTAGCACAGATACGCAGTATTTT
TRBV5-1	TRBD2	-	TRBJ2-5	CASSWVAGDQETQYF	TGCGCCAGCAGTTGGGTAGCGGGGGACCAAGAGACCCAGTACTTC
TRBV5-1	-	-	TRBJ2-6	CASGRDTGGGSGANVLTF	TGCGCCAGCGGACGGGATACAGGGGGGGGCTCTGGGGCCAACGTCCTGACTTTC